Listed below are T cell receptor beta chains from one sample, sequenced in a study of response to subunit inactivated influenza vaccine. TCRdb itself ran the RT-PCR reads through MiXCR, one entry per CDR3 protein. This table has about 520,000 distinct CDR3 sequences, less than 30% appearing once. Sequencing used CD4+ T cells sorted from PBMCs, obtained approximately 5 days after vaccination. The receptors stem from a man over 45 who received an inactivated influenza vaccine. CDR3s include the opening cysteine and the closing phenylalanine or tryptophan. Fields, in order: clone size, J gene, D gene, V gene, CDR3 DNA, CDR3 protein. D genes are given only for firm matches. Clone size appears in some rows only: once, few, many, or a class for an expanded clone.

size: few; J: TRBJ2-2; D: -; V: TRBV5-6; DNA: TGTGCCAGCAGCTTGGTAGGCTATCAGGCCGGGGAGCTGTTTTTT; CDR3: CASSLVGYQAGELFF
size: -; J: TRBJ1-5; D: -; V: TRBV20-1; DNA: TGCAGTGCTAGCCCTGGCCGAGGACAGCCCCAGCATTTT; CDR3: CSASPGRGQPQHF
size: -; J: TRBJ1-1; D: -; V: TRBV12-3/TRBV12-4; DNA: TGTGCCAGCAGTCCAGAAGGCAGATACACTGAAGCTTTCTTT; CDR3: CASSPEGRYTEAFF
size: -; J: TRBJ2-1; D: TRBD1; V: TRBV12-3/TRBV12-4; DNA: TGTGCCAGCAACCAGCAGTCAGGGGGTTGGAATGAGCAGTTCTTC; CDR3: CASNQQSGGWNEQFF
size: few; J: TRBJ2-7; D: TRBD1; V: TRBV7-8; DNA: TGTGCCAGCAGCTTACGACGGGACAGAGGATTCTACGAGCAGTACTTC; CDR3: CASSLRRDRGFYEQYF
size: -; J: TRBJ2-1; D: -; V: TRBV4-1; DNA: TGCGCCAGCAGCCAAGATCGGAGCTCCCCGAGCTCCTACAATGAGCAGTTCTTC; CDR3: CASSQDRSSPSSYNEQFF
size: few; J: TRBJ2-1; D: TRBD2; V: TRBV12-3/TRBV12-4; DNA: TGTGCCAGCAGCCCCTTCGGACTAGCGGTCAATGAGCAGTTCTTC; CDR3: CASSPFGLAVNEQFF
size: -; J: TRBJ2-1; D: -; V: TRBV20-1; DNA: TGCAGTGCTAGTCGTACTAGCTTCGGAAGTGAGCAGTTCTTC; CDR3: CSASRTSFGSEQFF
size: few; J: TRBJ2-1; D: TRBD2; V: TRBV10-3; DNA: TGTGCCATCAGCGGTCTAGCGGACTCCTACAATGAGCAGTTCTTC; CDR3: CAISGLADSYNEQFF
size: -; J: TRBJ1-2; D: TRBD1; V: TRBV10-3; DNA: TGTGCCATAGAGGACAGGGGGCAATATGGCTACACCTTC; CDR3: CAIEDRGQYGYTF
size: few; J: TRBJ2-7; D: TRBD1; V: TRBV7-6; DNA: TGTGCCAGCAGCTTAGCCCGTAATACCGGGACAGGACCCTACGAGCAGTACTTC; CDR3: CASSLARNTGTGPYEQYF
size: -; J: TRBJ2-1; D: -; V: TRBV7-9; DNA: TGTGCCAGCAGCATGACCGGAGTGGATGAGCAGTTCTTC; CDR3: CASSMTGVDEQFF
size: few; J: TRBJ1-4; D: TRBD1; V: TRBV12-3/TRBV12-4; DNA: TGTGCCAGCACCTCTACGGACAGGGAAAAACTGTTTTTT; CDR3: CASTSTDREKLFF
size: -; J: TRBJ1-1; D: -; V: TRBV7-2; DNA: TGTGCCAGCAGCTTATCCAATACGAGGTCTGAAGCTTTCTTT; CDR3: CASSLSNTRSEAFF
size: -; J: TRBJ2-2; D: TRBD2; V: TRBV7-2; DNA: TGTGCCAGCAGCTTAGTGAAACTAGCGCTAAGCACCGGGGAGCTGTTTTTT; CDR3: CASSLVKLALSTGELFF
size: -; J: TRBJ2-1; D: TRBD1; V: TRBV2; DNA: TGTGCCAGCAGTACGGACAGGGGGATCAATGAGCAGTTCTTC; CDR3: CASSTDRGINEQFF
size: few; J: TRBJ1-4; D: TRBD1; V: TRBV5-1; DNA: TGCGCCAGCAGCGCGGGACAGGGGAGAAATGAAAAACTGTTTTTT; CDR3: CASSAGQGRNEKLFF
size: few; J: TRBJ1-1; D: -; V: TRBV28; DNA: TGTGCCAGCAGTTTACCACAGTCTGAAGCTTTCTTT; CDR3: CASSLPQSEAFF
size: few; J: TRBJ1-6; D: -; V: TRBV10-3; DNA: TGTGCCATCAGATACGACAGAGATACTTCACCCCTCCACTTT; CDR3: CAIRYDRDTSPLHF
size: -; J: TRBJ2-3; D: TRBD2; V: TRBV10-2; DNA: TGCGCCAGCAGCCCCAGCGGGAGGACAGATACGCAGTATTTT; CDR3: CASSPSGRTDTQYF
size: many; J: TRBJ2-4; D: -; V: TRBV5-5; DNA: TGTGCCAGCACCCCCCTAGCCAAAAACATTCAGTACTTC; CDR3: CASTPLAKNIQYF
size: -; J: TRBJ2-5; D: -; V: TRBV24-1; DNA: TGTGCCACCAGTGAGGGTCAGCAATTGGAGGAGACCCAGTACTTC; CDR3: CATSEGQQLEETQYF
size: few; J: TRBJ1-4; D: -; V: TRBV29-1; DNA: TGCAGCGTTGAAGAACCGGGCCCCATTGAAAAACTGTTTTTT; CDR3: CSVEEPGPIEKLFF
size: -; J: TRBJ2-2; D: -; V: TRBV5-4; DNA: TGTGCCAGCAGCTTGGTTTCGTTCGCGAACACCGGGGAGCTGTTTTTT; CDR3: CASSLVSFANTGELFF
size: -; J: TRBJ2-1; D: TRBD2; V: TRBV4-2; DNA: TGTGCCAGCAGCCAAGACAGTGGGCTAGCGGGGGGGTACTCCCTCTCCTACAATGAGCAGTTCTTC; CDR3: CASSQDSGLAGGYSLSYNEQFF
size: -; J: TRBJ2-1; D: -; V: TRBV5-8; DNA: TGTGCCAGCAGCTTTTCTAGCCCCAATGAGCAGTTCTTC; CDR3: CASSFSSPNEQFF
size: -; J: TRBJ1-1; D: -; V: TRBV7-2; DNA: TGTGCCAGCAGCTTATTCTTGGGAAACACTGAAGCTTTCTTT; CDR3: CASSLFLGNTEAFF
size: -; J: TRBJ1-5; D: -; V: TRBV6-5; DNA: TGTGCCAGCAGTTATTTGGGTAGCAATCAGCCCCAGCATTTT; CDR3: CASSYLGSNQPQHF
size: -; J: TRBJ1-6; D: -; V: TRBV5-1; DNA: TGCGCCAGCAGCCTAGGACAGCATTCGGGTTCACCCCTCCACTTT; CDR3: CASSLGQHSGSPLHF
size: few; J: TRBJ2-2; D: -; V: TRBV6-1; DNA: TGTGCCAGCCGGAGGAGGGGCGCGAACACCGGGGAGCTGTTTTTT; CDR3: CASRRRGANTGELFF
size: few; J: TRBJ1-4; D: -; V: TRBV4-2; DNA: TGTGCCAGCAGCCAAGAAGGATCTGGGGGTAATGAAAAACTGTTTTTT; CDR3: CASSQEGSGGNEKLFF
size: few; J: TRBJ1-1; D: -; V: TRBV12-3/TRBV12-4; DNA: TGTGCCAGCAGTTTCCCATTTGGACAGCCAAACACTGAAGCTTTCTTT; CDR3: CASSFPFGQPNTEAFF
size: -; J: TRBJ1-6; D: -; V: TRBV3-1; DNA: TGTGCCAGCAGCCAAGGGACAATCGGTTCACCCCTCCACTTT; CDR3: CASSQGTIGSPLHF
size: many; J: TRBJ2-3; D: -; V: TRBV28; DNA: TGTGCCAGCAGTCCCGGGGGTACCACAGATACGCAGTATTTT; CDR3: CASSPGGTTDTQYF
size: many; J: TRBJ1-2; D: TRBD1; V: TRBV7-9; DNA: TGTGCCAGCAGCCCCAGGGGGCGCGGGTCTTGGGGCTACACCTTC; CDR3: CASSPRGRGSWGYTF
size: few; J: TRBJ1-4; D: -; V: TRBV12-3/TRBV12-4; DNA: TGTGCCAGCAGGTATATGGGTAATGAAAAACTGTTTTTT; CDR3: CASRYMGNEKLFF
size: few; J: TRBJ2-3; D: -; V: TRBV20-1; DNA: TGCAGCCCACGAAGGGGTACAGATACGCAGTATTTT; CDR3: CSPRRGTDTQYF
size: many; J: TRBJ2-1; D: -; V: TRBV20-1; DNA: TGCAGTGCTAGACAGGGGAGCTCCTACAATGAGCAGTTCTTC; CDR3: CSARQGSSYNEQFF
size: few; J: TRBJ2-7; D: -; V: TRBV25-1; DNA: TGTGCCAGCAGTGACTCCAGGTACGAGCAGTACTTC; CDR3: CASSDSRYEQYF
size: -; J: TRBJ2-5; D: -; V: TRBV20-1; DNA: TGCAGTGCTATCCCCGGGGCGGATCAAGAGACCCAGTACTTC; CDR3: CSAIPGADQETQYF